One and the same sample provided the 15 T cell receptor beta chains below, sequenced in a study of vaccination effects on CD4 cells after COVID-19. With the ViraFEST assay, the study expanded antigen-specific CD4+ T cells using viral peptide pools, then sequenced them. It was after approximately 11 days of culture that CD4+ T cells were isolated. None of these healthy vaccinees had been infected with SARS-CoV-2 before vaccination. The method was immunoSEQ multiplex PCR; TCRdb's version includes in-frame clones alone and lacks a portion of them. This sample has 65,000 to 90,000 clones; around 81% occur once, and the top ten carry about 10%. These TCRs' antigens remain unknown. The sample consisted of CD4+ T cells from PBMCs cultured with SARS-CoV-2 spike peptides, taken before COVID-19 vaccination. These receptors all come from a human donor who received a COVID-19 vaccine.

The chain has TRBV12-3 or TRBV12-4 and TRBJ1-4, with D unresolved. This CDR3 is built from 11 residues. V was cut by 3 bases and J by 10 bases, with 6 bases left in between. The CDR3 sequence: CASSFGGKLFF. The CDR3 DNA reads as TGTGCCAGCAGTTTCGGTGGAAAACTGTTTTTT.

The V and J genes are TRBV2 and TRBJ2-2; perhaps TRBD1 as D (6 bases). Per germline, CDR1 SNHLY and CDR2 FYNNEI. V lost 6 bases to trimming and J lost 4 bases, with 9 bases between them. The CDR3 is 13 residues long. The CDR3 reads CASRTGITGELFF. CDR3 DNA: TGTGCCAGCAGAACAGGGATCACCGGGGAGCTGTTTTTT.

The CDR3 bases are TGTGCCAGCAGCCCTACAGGGTTGACCGGGGAGCTGTTTTTT. It is translated as CASSPTGLTGELFF. The J gene is TRBJ2-2, the V gene TRBV9; possibly TRBD1 for D (6 bases). Germline values: CDR1 SGDLS, CDR2 YYNGEE. The CDR3 covers 14 residues. Trimming took 4 bases from V and 5 from J, leaving 12 bases between them.

The rearrangement uses TRBV3-1 (or the pseudogene TRBV3-2) and TRBJ2-3; 12 positions agree with TRBD2. Unmatched junction bases numbered 2, after V lost 4 bases and J lost 3 bases. The length of the CDR3 is 15 residues. CDR1 and CDR2 from the germline V gene are LGHDT and YNNKEL (reference sequence). CDR3 DNA: TGTGCCAGCAGCCCTAGCGGGGGGGTAACAGATACGCAGTATTTT. This encodes CASSPSGGVTDTQYF.

This chain joins TRBV10-2 and TRBJ2-3; no clear D. The CDR3 spans 14 residues. Trimming took off 6 bases at V and 0 bases at J, with 10 bases between the two ends. Germline V CDR1 and CDR2: WSHSY, SAAADI. The CDR3 region is CASRVSLSTDTQYF. For the CDR3, the DNA is TGCGCCAGCAGAGTCTCTCTAAGCACAGATACGCAGTATTTT.

This sequence joins TRBV7-8 and TRBJ1-2; 7 bases are a match to TRBD1. Trimming cost V 5 bases and J 1 base; bases outside gene matches: 13. CDR3 length equals 17 residues. CDR1 and CDR2 from the germline V gene are SGHVS and FQNEAQ. CDR3 nucleotides: TGTGCCAGCAGCGAGAGGATTTTGACAGGGAATAACTATGGCTACACCTTC. Protein sequence: CASSERILTGNNYGYTF.

The chain is built from TRBV5-1 and TRBJ1-6, with D possibly matching TRBD1 (5 bases). The CDR3 has 16 residues. Looked up from germline, CDR1 is SGHRS and CDR2 is YFSETQ. V was shortened by 0 bases and J by 3 bases, with 10 bases between the two germline ends. The CDR3 DNA sequence: TGCGCCAGCAGCTTGGCCGGGGCCGGCTATAATTCACCCCTCCACTTT. This translates into CASSLAGAGYNSPLHF.

J is TRBJ2-1 and V is TRBV25-1; a weak D match, TRBD2 (5 bases). This CDR3 comprises 16 residues. Between the trimmed V and J ends, which lost 3 bases and 7 bases, there was a span of 19 bases. Germline assignment: CDR1 MGHDK and CDR2 SYGVNS. CDR3 sequence: CASSDARETHRNEQFF. CDR3 coding DNA: TGTGCCAGCAGTGACGCCCGGGAAACTCATCGGAATGAGCAGTTCTTC.

This rearrangement joins TRBV28 to TRBJ2-2; D gene uncertain. This CDR3 is built from 14 residues. V shed 3 bases and J shed 2 bases, with 7 bases lying between them. Germline lookup yields CDR1 MDHEN and CDR2 SYDVKM. Here the CDR3 reads CASSFAPNTGELFF. The CDR3 nucleotides are TGTGCCAGCAGTTTTGCTCCAAACACCGGGGAGCTGTTTTTT.

The rearrangement uses TRBV21-1 and TRBJ1-2; the table's D call, TRBD1, was not checked against the DNA. TRBV21-1 is deemed a pseudogene. CDR3 length: 14 residues. Written as DNA, the CDR3 is TGTGCCAGCAGGGATCCACAGGGTGGGCATGGCTACACCTTC. Amino acids: CASRDPQGGHGYTF.

The V and J genes are TRBV20-1 and TRBJ1-4; 9 nucleotides line up with TRBD1. J gave up 7 bases and V 3 bases, and 6 bases lay outside the gene matches. CDR3 size: 14 residues. CDR1 is DFQATT and CDR2 is SNEGSKA in the germline V gene (reference sequence). CDR3 nucleotide sequence: TGCAGTGCTAGTAAACAGGGGGCGCTTGAAAAACTGTTTTTT. It is translated as CSASKQGALEKLFF.

This chain uses TRBV4-3 with TRBJ1-2, with 8 bases that match TRBD1. The J segment lost 0 bases and the V segment lost 4 bases, leaving 7 bases of the junction unmatched. There are 16 residues in the CDR3. Germline CDR1 reads LGHNA; CDR2 reads YSLEER. The CDR3 bases are TGCGCCAGCAGCCGCGGACAGGGCCCCACTAACTATGGCTACACCTTC. Protein sequence: CASSRGQGPTNYGYTF.

The chain carries TRBV6-5 and TRBJ1-6, with 10 bases matching TRBD1. J lost 9 bases, V lost 11 bases, and 7 bases had no gene match. Germline assignment: CDR1 MNHEY and CDR2 SVGAGI. CDR3 length: 13 amino acids. The CDR3 sequence is CASNRDRGSPLHF. For the CDR3, the DNA is TGTGCCTCCAATCGGGACAGGGGTTCACCCCTCCACTTT.

The chain employs TRBV3-1 (or the pseudogene TRBV3-2) and TRBJ1-2; a possible D gene is TRBD1 (5 bases). The CDR3 sequence is 12 residues long. Trimming stripped 6 bases from V and 7 bases from J, with 12 bases between. Germline V gives CDR1 LGHDT, CDR2 YNNKEL (reference sequence). Here the CDR3 DNA reads TGTGCCAGCAGGTCCTCAGGGTTTGGCTACACCTTC. Its protein is CASRSSGFGYTF.

The CDR3 here is CASSGDKVYSGNQPQHF. CDR3 in DNA: TGTGCCAGTAGTGGGGACAAGGTCTATTCAGGCAATCAGCCCCAGCATTTT. The V gene is TRBV19, the J gene TRBJ1-5, with D perhaps matching TRBD1 (6 bases). Trimming removed 5 bases at V and 2 bases at J, with 19 bases between. Germline assignment: CDR1 LNHDA and CDR2 SQIVND (reference sequence). The CDR3 length is 17 residues.